The 18 T cell receptor beta chains listed next were all sequenced from one sample in a study of blood T cell repertoires in COVID-19. Sequencing was performed with immunoSEQ multiplex PCR; in TCRdb, only in-frame clones are kept and a portion is missing. This sample has 250,000 to 300,000 clones; 90% occur once, and the top ten carry roughly 1.1%. Material for sequencing was PBMCs or T cells enriched from blood (not recorded which). The receptors originated from a woman in her 30s who had recovered from COVID-19.

The chain employs TRBV6-2 or TRBV6-3 and TRBJ2-1, with TRBD1 as a possible D gene (7 bases). V lost 6 bases, J lost 7 bases, and 16 bases lay in between. Germline V gives CDR1 MNHEY, CDR2 SVGEGT. CDR3 size: 14 residues. CDR3 in DNA: TGTGCCAGCAGGTACAGGGGAGGTCGGAATGAGCAGTTCTTC. This sequence encodes CASRYRGGRNEQFF.

The rearrangement links TRBV28 to TRBJ2-7; 9 bases align to TRBD1. Unmatched junction bases numbered 28, after V lost 3 bases and J lost 4 bases. The CDR3 runs to 22 residues. Germline V gives CDR1 MDHEN, CDR2 SYDVKM. CDR3: CASSFVFSWGQGPLLPGYEQYF. DNA of the CDR3: TGTGCCAGCAGTTTTGTATTCTCGTGGGGACAGGGTCCTCTTCTTCCGGGGTACGAGCAGTACTTC.

This rearrangement joins TRBV14 to TRBJ2-1, with a weak D call TRBD2 (6 bases). The CDR3 is 17 residues long. Looked up from germline, CDR1 is SGHDN and CDR2 is FVKESK. Trimming shortened V by 5 bases and J by 1 base, and 18 bases separated the two germline ends. CDR3 in amino acids: CASSYNRGSESYNEQFF. DNA for the CDR3: TGTGCCAGCAGCTATAACCGGGGGAGCGAATCCTACAATGAGCAGTTCTTC.

This rearrangement joins TRBV7-3 to TRBJ2-1; the D gene is possibly TRBD2 (6 bases). The CDR3 contains 16 residues. CDR1 and CDR2 from the germline V gene are SGHTA and FQGTGA. V shed 2 bases and J shed 3 bases, with 14 bases lying between them. The CDR3 sequence is CASSLGLASFYNEQFF. The CDR3 coding sequence is TGTGCCAGCAGCTTAGGGCTAGCGAGTTTCTACAATGAGCAGTTCTTC.

The chain combines TRBV28 with TRBJ2-5; D ambiguous. Trimming shortened V by 3 bases and J by 4 bases, and 3 bases separated the two germline ends. The CDR3 is 11 amino acids. CDR1 is MDHEN, CDR2 SYDVKM, per germline. CDR3 nucleotide sequence: TGTGCCAGCAGTTTGAGAGAGACCCAGTACTTC. Residues: CASSLRETQYF.

V and J are TRBV6-2 or TRBV6-3 and TRBJ2-1; D ambiguous. V gave up 3 bases and J gave up 8 bases, with 11 bases separating them. Germline V gene data show CDR1 as MNHEY and CDR2 as SVGEGT. This CDR3 is built from 13 residues. Here the CDR3 reads CASSYYEAYEQFF. DNA for the CDR3: TGTGCCAGCAGTTATTATGAGGCGTATGAGCAGTTCTTC.

This chain uses TRBV6-2 or TRBV6-3 with TRBJ2-7; 8 bases line up with TRBD2. Germline loops: CDR1 MNHEY, CDR2 SVGEGT. Germline trimming cut 0 bases from V and 8 bases from J; bases unmatched to any gene: 12. The CDR3 contains 16 residues. The CDR3: CASSYSVSGGVFQQYF. In DNA form, the CDR3 reads TGTGCCAGCAGTTACTCTGTCTCGGGGGGGGTCTTCCAGCAGTACTTC.

For this clone: The junction departs from the called germline gene at one end, perhaps through a read error. This chain connects TRBV30 to TRBJ2-1; perhaps TRBD1 as D (5 bases). There are 11 residues in the CDR3. Per the germline V gene, CDR1 is GTSNPN and CDR2 is SVGIG (reference sequence). CDR3 sequence reads: CAWSEGALKLF. Written as DNA, the CDR3 is TGTGCCTGGAGTGAAGGGGCCCTTAAACTCTTC.

The chain has TRBV24-1 and TRBJ2-6; D gene uncertain. The CDR3 contains 20 residues. Germline-derived CDR1 and CDR2 are KGHDR and SFDVKD. Trimming left V 2 bases short and J 0 bases short, with 19 bases between. For the CDR3, the DNA is TGTGCCACCAGTGATTCGGTCCCCCAGGTGACCCCCTCTGGGGCCAACGTCCTGACTTTC. Protein: CATSDSVPQVTPSGANVLTF.

CDR3 nucleotides: TGTGCCAGCAGCTTGGACCTGCCGGGCACTGAAGCTTTCTTT. Its protein product is CASSLDLPGTEAFF. This rearrangement joins TRBV5-8 to TRBJ1-1; D is unresolved. Trimming removed 0 bases from V and 4 bases from J, with 10 bases in between. Looked up from germline, CDR1 is SGHTS and CDR2 is YDEGEE. The CDR3 consists of 14 residues.

The chain recombines TRBV5-1 with TRBJ2-3; 7 positions agree with TRBD2. Germline trimming cut 5 bases from V and 0 bases from J; bases unmatched to any gene: 3. CDR1 is SGHRS, CDR2 YFSETQ, per germline. CDR3 size: 14 residues. CDR3 coding DNA: TGCGCCAGCAGTTTTAGCGGGAGCACAGATACGCAGTATTTT. Translating gives CASSFSGSTDTQYF. The entire variable domain, with the rest obtained from reference TRBV5-1 and TRBJ2-3, is as follows: KAGVTQTPRYLIKTRGQQVTLSCSPISGHRSVSWYQQTPGQGLQFLFEYFSETQRNKGNFPGRFSGRQFSNSRSEMNVSTLELGDSALYLCASSFSGSTDTQYFGPGTRLTVL.

This chain connects TRBV7-6 to TRBJ2-1, with D perhaps matching TRBD2 (5 bases). The CDR3 is 13 residues long. V was clipped by 6 bases and J by 9 bases, with 15 bases between them. In germline, CDR1 is SGHVS, CDR2 FNYEAQ. CDR3 residues: CASSPEGGGEQFF. The CDR3 bases are TGTGCCAGCAGTCCGGAAGGAGGAGGTGAGCAGTTCTTC.

J is TRBJ2-3 and V is TRBV2, with 11 bases aligning to TRBD2. CDR3 length equals 15 residues. After removal of 4 bases from V and 0 bases from J, the junction contained 0 bases not matched to a gene. The germline V gene encodes CDR1 SNHLY and CDR2 FYNNEI. CDR3 nucleotide sequence: TGTGCCAGCAGTGGGACTAGCGGGAGCACAGATACGCAGTATTTT. This gives the protein CASSGTSGSTDTQYF.

This clone was counted once. V usage is TRBV6-5 and J usage is TRBJ2-2, with 8 bases identical to TRBD1. The germline CDR1 and CDR2 sequences are MNHEY and SVGAGI. The trim removed 0 bases at V and 6 bases at J, leaving 6 bases unmatched. The CDR3 runs 16 residues. The CDR3, as DNA: TGTGCCAGCAGTTACTCGAAGAGGACAGGGCCCGGGGAGCTGTTTTTT. Amino acids: CASSYSKRTGPGELFF.

The CDR3 DNA follows: TGTGCCAGCTCCCCCAGTAGAACAGAGAACACTGAAGCTTTCTTT. Amino acid sequence: CASSPSRTENTEAFF. The chain employs TRBV18 and TRBJ1-1, with D unclear. Germline V gene sequence: CDR1 KGHSH, CDR2 LQKENI. The CDR3 runs 15 residues. V dropped 6 bases and J dropped 1 base, with 15 bases sitting between them.

The chain links TRBV27 to TRBJ1-4; the match to TRBD1 covers 8 bases. Trimming removed 2 bases from V and 8 bases from J; junction bases left unmatched: 10. This CDR3 has 16 amino acids. Germline CDR1 reads MNHEY; CDR2 reads SMNVEV (reference sequence). The CDR3, as DNA: TGTGCCAGCAGTTTAGGGGCAGGGGGCGCGTGGGAAAAACTGTTTTTT. Amino acids: CASSLGAGGAWEKLFF.

This chain connects TRBV7-6 to TRBJ1-2; D is ambiguous. The germline V and J ends were trimmed by 8 bases and 5 bases, with 21 bases remaining between them. The CDR3 extends over 15 amino acids. CDR1 and CDR2 from the germline V gene are SGHVS and FNYEAQ. The CDR3 region has the DNA TGTGCCAGCGCTCCGTCCGAGGGCGGAATGTATGGCTACACCTTC. Encoded protein: CASAPSEGGMYGYTF.

The chain links TRBV10-3 to TRBJ2-5, with TRBD2 matching over 10 bases. V lost 7 bases and J lost 1; bases outside the gene matches: 6. Germline V gene data show CDR1 as ENHRY and CDR2 as SYGVKD. The CDR3 is 15 residues long. CDR3 sequence (DNA): TGTGCCATCAACTCTCTAGCGGGGGCCCAAGAGACCCAGTACTTC. Its translation is CAINSLAGAQETQYF.